These 14 T cell receptor beta chains came from one sample sequenced in a study of cytomegalovirus exposure and HLA in healthy donors. With 60 Vbeta and 13 Jbeta primers, the PCR was carried out. Method: immunoSEQ multiplex PCR; TCRdb's copy keeps in-frame clones and lacks some. The sample lists some 100,000 clones, around 75% seen once, with under 5.5% in the top ten. Source material: PBMCs. Source of these receptors: a woman aged 18-29 years in good health and CMV-seropositive.

The V gene is TRBV27, the J gene TRBJ2-5; 7 bases line up with TRBD2. Germline V gene data show CDR1 as MNHEY and CDR2 as SMNVEV (reference sequence). V shed 3 bases, J shed 4 bases, and the junction held 8 bases outside the gene matches. The CDR3 sequence is 15 residues long. The CDR3 loop reads CASSFGGSLGETQYF. As DNA, the CDR3 is TGTGCCAGCAGTTTCGGCGGGAGCTTGGGAGAGACCCAGTACTTC.

The rearrangement uses TRBV29-1 and TRBJ1-2; the D is unclear. The CDR3 covers 13 residues. Trimming cost V 1 base and J 3 bases, with 9 bases left between them. Germline-derived CDR1 and CDR2 are SQVTM and ANQGSEA. The CDR3 DNA reads as TGCAGCGTTGAAGGGACGGAGGACTATGGCTACACCTTC. Translation gives CSVEGTEDYGYTF. The full variable domain, completed using reference TRBV29-1 and TRBJ1-2, is SAVISQKPSRDICQRGTSLTIQCQVDSQVTMMFWYRQQPGQSLTLIATANQGSEATYESGFVIDKFPISRPNLTFSTLTVSNMSPEDSSIYLCSVEGTEDYGYTFGSGTRLTVV.

This sequence joins TRBV6-5 and TRBJ1-5, with 8 bases aligning to TRBD1. V trimming: 2 bases; J trimming: 4 bases; junction bases outside the gene matches: 4. Germline V lookup: CDR1 MNHEY, CDR2 SVGAGI. This CDR3 comprises 15 residues. This CDR3 is CASSYTQGANQPQHF. CDR3 sequence (DNA): TGTGCCAGCAGTTACACCCAGGGGGCTAATCAGCCCCAGCATTTT.

Worth noting for this clone: Relative to the germline gene, one junction end is altered; a read error may explain this. V is TRBV7-9 and J is TRBJ2-7; 9 bases line up with TRBD1. Germline V gene data show CDR1 as SEHNR and CDR2 as FQNEAQ (reference sequence). This CDR3 contains 17 residues. The CDR3 spells CPSSTPAPRTGAYEQYF. The CDR3 DNA sequence: TGTCCCAGCAGCACCCCCGCCCCGAGGACAGGGGCCTACGAGCAGTACTTC.

The CDR3 region has the DNA TGCGCCAGCAGCCCGGGGGACGGCGAGCAGTACTTC. It specifies CASSPGDGEQYF. The chain carries TRBV5-1 and TRBJ2-7; tentatively, D is TRBD2 (6 bases). Germline-derived CDR1 and CDR2 are SGHRS and YFSETQ. The ends were cut back, 4 bases at V and 6 bases at J, with 11 bases in the middle. CDR3 size: 12 residues.

Note on this clone: At the DNA level, this CDR3 is encoded by other sequences in the same sample as well. V is TRBV28 and J is TRBJ1-1, with unresolved D. The V end lost 2 bases, the J end lost 1 base, and 5 bases lay between the germline ends. CDR3 length: 13 amino acids. In germline, CDR1 is MDHEN, CDR2 SYDVKM. CDR3 in amino acids: CASSLLRNTEAFF. In nucleotides, the CDR3 is TGTGCCAGCAGTTTACTTAGGAACACTGAAGCTTTCTTT. The entire variable domain, with the rest obtained from reference TRBV28 and TRBJ1-1, is as follows: DVKVTQSSRYLVKRTGEKVFLECVQDMDHENMFWYRQDPGLGLRLIYFSYDVKMKEKGDIPEGYSVSREKKERFSLILESASTNQTSMYLCASSLLRNTEAFFGQGTRLTVV.

This clone was counted once. V is TRBV10-1 and J is TRBJ1-5; tentative D call: TRBD1 (5 bases). CDR1 and CDR2 from the germline V gene are WNHNN and SYGVQD (reference sequence). This CDR3 has 15 residues. Trimming removed 6 bases from V and 2 bases from J, with 14 bases in between. This CDR3 is CASREGRAGNQPQHF. The DNA for the CDR3 is TGCGCCAGCAGAGAGGGGAGGGCAGGCAATCAGCCCCAGCATTTT.

The chain joins TRBV27 to TRBJ2-7, with a tentative D call TRBD2 (6 bases). CDR3 size: 15 residues. CDR1 MNHEY and CDR2 SMNVEV come from the germline V gene (reference sequence). Trimming cost V 5 bases and J 4 bases, with 18 bases left between them. CDR3 DNA: TGTGCCAGCAGTCTTCAGGGACTCGAAGTATACGAGCAGTACTTC. This sequence encodes CASSLQGLEVYEQYF.

This chain's CDR3 is CASTYWGRAPNTEAFF. DNA for the CDR3: TGTGCCAGCACTTATTGGGGCAGGGCACCAAACACTGAAGCTTTCTTT. V is TRBV5-6 and J is TRBJ1-1, with D tentatively TRBD1 (5 bases). This CDR3 spans 16 amino acids. Trimming shortened V by 6 bases and J by 2 bases, and 20 bases separated the two germline ends. From germline, CDR1 is SGHDT and CDR2 YYEEEE.

This rearrangement joins TRBV4-2 to TRBJ2-7, with D maybe TRBD1 (6 bases). This CDR3 is built from 16 residues. Germline V lookup: CDR1 LGHNA, CDR2 YNFKEQ. V lost 0 bases, J lost 0 bases, and 12 bases lay in between. The CDR3 loop reads CASSQDLGASSYEQYF. The CDR3 region has the DNA TGTGCCAGCAGCCAAGATCTGGGGGCTAGCTCCTACGAGCAGTACTTC.

This chain links TRBV5-1 with TRBJ1-5; 9 positions match TRBD1. V shed 3 bases and J 4 bases; nucleotides not matched to a gene: 8. The CDR3 has 16 residues. Looked up from germline, CDR1 is SGHRS and CDR2 is YFSETQ. CDR3 sequence: CASSWGDREVNQPQHF. The CDR3 DNA reads TGCGCCAGCAGCTGGGGGGACAGGGAGGTGAATCAGCCCCAGCATTTT.

This rearrangement joins TRBV5-4 to TRBJ1-5; a weak D match, TRBD1 (5 bases). The germline V gene encodes CDR1 SGHNT and CDR2 YYREEE (reference sequence). Trimming took 1 base from V and 3 from J, leaving 8 bases between them. This CDR3 spans 14 amino acids. CDR3 loop: CASSLQGVNQPQHF. CDR3 nucleotides: TGTGCCAGCAGCTTGCAGGGTGTCAATCAGCCCCAGCATTTT.

V usage is TRBV18 and J usage is TRBJ2-1, with D possibly TRBD1 on 6 matching bases. Trimming left V 5 bases short and J 6 bases short, with 11 bases between. Per germline, CDR1 KGHSH and CDR2 LQKENI. There are 13 residues in the CDR3. The CDR3 nucleotides read TGTGCCAGCTCATCGCAGGACAGCAATGAGCAGTTCTTC. The encoded protein is CASSSQDSNEQFF.

The chain uses TRBV7-6 and TRBJ1-4; maybe TRBD1 (5 bases). This CDR3 is 14 amino acids long. The germline V gene has CDR1 SGHVS and CDR2 FNYEAQ. V was trimmed by 1 base and J by 2 bases, leaving 5 bases between them. CDR3 nucleotide sequence: TGTGCCAGCAGCTTAGGGGGCACTAATGAAAAACTGTTTTTT. It translates to CASSLGGTNEKLFF.